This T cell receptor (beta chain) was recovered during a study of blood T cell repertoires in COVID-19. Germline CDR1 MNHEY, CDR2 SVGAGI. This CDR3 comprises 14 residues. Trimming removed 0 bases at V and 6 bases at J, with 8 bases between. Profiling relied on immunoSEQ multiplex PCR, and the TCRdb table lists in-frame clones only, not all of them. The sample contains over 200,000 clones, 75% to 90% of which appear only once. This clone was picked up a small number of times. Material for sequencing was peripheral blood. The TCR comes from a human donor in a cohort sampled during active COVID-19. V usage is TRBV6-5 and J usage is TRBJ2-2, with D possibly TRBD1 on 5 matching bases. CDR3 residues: CASSYSVRAGELFF. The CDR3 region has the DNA TGTGCCAGCAGTTACTCCGTCAGGGCCGGGGAGCTGTTTTTT.